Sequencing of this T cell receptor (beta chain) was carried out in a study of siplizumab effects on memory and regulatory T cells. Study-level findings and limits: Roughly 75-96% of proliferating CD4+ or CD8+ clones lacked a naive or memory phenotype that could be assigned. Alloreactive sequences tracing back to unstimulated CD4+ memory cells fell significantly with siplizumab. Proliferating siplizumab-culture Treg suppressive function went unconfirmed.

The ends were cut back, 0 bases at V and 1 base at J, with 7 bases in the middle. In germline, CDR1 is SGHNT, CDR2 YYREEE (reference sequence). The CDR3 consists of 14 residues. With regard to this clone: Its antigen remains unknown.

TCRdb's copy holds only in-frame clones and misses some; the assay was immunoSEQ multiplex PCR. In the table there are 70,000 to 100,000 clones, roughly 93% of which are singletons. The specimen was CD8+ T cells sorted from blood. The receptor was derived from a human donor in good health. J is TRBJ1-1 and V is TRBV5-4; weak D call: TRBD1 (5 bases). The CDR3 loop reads CASSLGGANTEAFF. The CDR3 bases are TGTGCCAGCAGCTTGGGAGGGGCGAACACTGAAGCTTTCTTT.